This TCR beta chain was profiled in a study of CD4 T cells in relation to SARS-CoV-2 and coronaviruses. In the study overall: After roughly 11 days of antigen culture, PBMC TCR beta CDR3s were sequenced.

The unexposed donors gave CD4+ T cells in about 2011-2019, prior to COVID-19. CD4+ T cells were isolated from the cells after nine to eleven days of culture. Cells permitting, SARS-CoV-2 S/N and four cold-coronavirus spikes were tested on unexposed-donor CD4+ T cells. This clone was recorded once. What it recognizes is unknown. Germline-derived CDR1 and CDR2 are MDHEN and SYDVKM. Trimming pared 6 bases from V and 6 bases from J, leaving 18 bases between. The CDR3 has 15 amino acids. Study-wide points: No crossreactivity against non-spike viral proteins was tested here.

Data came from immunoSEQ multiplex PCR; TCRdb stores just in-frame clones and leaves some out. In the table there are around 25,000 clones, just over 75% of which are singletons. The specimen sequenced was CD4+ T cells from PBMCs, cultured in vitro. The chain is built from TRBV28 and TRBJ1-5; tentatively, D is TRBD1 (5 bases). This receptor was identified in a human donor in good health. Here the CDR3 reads CASSLTRVGRQPQHF. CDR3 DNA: TGTGCCAGCAGCCTCACTCGTGTGGGGCGTCAGCCCCAGCATTTT.